This is a list of T cell receptor beta chains from one sample in a study of spatial heterogeneity in lung cancer. One entry per CDR3 protein, called by TCRdb with MiXCR from the 5' RACE reads. Altogether 1,700 or so distinct CDR3 sequences are present, 15% to 20% being singletons, with the ten largest covering around 28%. This material consisted of normal lung tissue next to the tumor, taken at surgery. These receptors were taken from a male donor with early-stage non-small cell lung cancer. Each CDR3 is given with its conserved first and last residue. The D gene is left open where the match is weak. Only part of the rows carry a size: once, few, many, or a class if the clone is expanded.

J gene | CDR3 length | V gene | clone size | D gene | CDR3 DNA | CDR3 protein
TRBJ2-7 | 14 | TRBV20-1 | medium-sized | - | TGCAGTGCTAGACCCACTACAGGCTCCTACGAGCAGTACTTC | CSARPTTGSYEQYF
TRBJ2-3 | 15 | TRBV7-8 | large | TRBD2 | TGTGCCAGCAGCTTAGGGGGACTAGTCCCAGATACGCAGTATTTT | CASSLGGLVPDTQYF
TRBJ2-6 | 17 | TRBV28 | few | - | TGTGCCAGCAGCTCCGGCAATACGGGGTCTCAGGCCAACGTCCTGACTTTC | CASSSGNTGSQANVLTF
TRBJ2-3 | 14 | TRBV10-3 | few | TRBD2 | TGTGCCGCAGAACCTGGACTAGGCACAGATACGCAGTATTTT | CAAEPGLGTDTQYF
TRBJ2-1 | 16 | TRBV6-6 | medium-sized | - | TGTGCCAGCAGTTACTCGACCGGGTACGGCTACAATGAGCAGTTCTTC | CASSYSTGYGYNEQFF
TRBJ2-1 | 15 | TRBV7-3 | medium-sized | TRBD2 | TGTGCCAGCAGCCCCCTGGGGGGGACCTACAATGAGCAGTTCTTC | CASSPLGGTYNEQFF
TRBJ2-7 | 13 | TRBV6-2/TRBV6-3 | many | - | TGTGCCAGCAGCCCGACTAACGCCTACGAGCAGTACTTC | CASSPTNAYEQYF
TRBJ2-7 | 15 | TRBV19 | medium-sized | TRBD2 | TGTGCCAGTTGTCCAGGGTCTAGCGGGAGCTACGAGCAGTACTTC | CASCPGSSGSYEQYF
TRBJ2-7 | 14 | TRBV7-2 | medium-sized | - | TGTGCCAGCAGCTTCGGACACGGATCCTACGAGCAGTACTTC | CASSFGHGSYEQYF
TRBJ2-1 | 16 | TRBV18 | many | - | TGTGCCAGCTCACCGCCCGGGACATACTCCTACAATGAGCAGTTCTTC | CASSPPGTYSYNEQFF
TRBJ2-7 | 15 | TRBV12-3/TRBV12-4 | many | - | TGTGCCAGCAGTTTGGGGGGGGCCTTCAGGGAGGAGCAGTACTTC | CASSLGGAFREEQYF
TRBJ2-7 | 15 | TRBV11-2 | medium-sized | - | TGTGCCAGCAGCTTAGAGGTCCAGGGGTTCTACGAGCAGTACTTC | CASSLEVQGFYEQYF
TRBJ1-3 | 18 | TRBV28 | large | - | TGTGCCAGCAGTTCAGCACCTCTACACAGGGTTGCAGGAAACACCATATATTTT | CASSSAPLHRVAGNTIYF
TRBJ1-1 | 13 | TRBV6-1 | many | - | TGTGCCAGCAGGAAGGTGGGGAACACTGAAGCTTTCTTT | CASRKVGNTEAFF
TRBJ2-3 | 15 | TRBV12-3/TRBV12-4 | few | - | TGTGCCAGCAGTTTCACAGGGACCGGGGGAGATACGCAGTATTTT | CASSFTGTGGDTQYF
TRBJ1-2 | 15 | TRBV10-2 | medium-sized | - | TGCGCCAGCAGTGAGTCGTGGGGGACTAACTATGGCTACACCTTC | CASSESWGTNYGYTF
TRBJ1-2 | 13 | TRBV10-3 | many | - | TGTGCCATCAGTGAGTCGGGAACAGAGGGCTACACCTTC | CAISESGTEGYTF
TRBJ2-7 | 17 | TRBV3-1 | - | TRBD2 | TGTGCCAGCAGCCAAGATTTGGGACTAGCGGAGACATACGAGCAGTACTTC | CASSQDLGLAETYEQYF
TRBJ2-1 | 17 | TRBV6-1 | medium-sized | - | TGTGCCAGCAGTGAGTTCGGACTAAATGAACCCTACAATGAGCAGTTCTTC | CASSEFGLNEPYNEQFF
TRBJ2-3 | 14 | TRBV6-6 | - | - | TGTGCCAGCAGTCCCCGGGAGCCCACAGATACGCAGTATTTT | CASSPREPTDTQYF
TRBJ2-3 | 10 | TRBV28 | - | - | TGTGCCAGCAGGGCAGATACGCAGTATTTT | CASRADTQYF
TRBJ2-7 | 13 | TRBV29-1 | - | TRBD2 | TGCAGCGTTCTTTCGAGCGGGAGGATTGAGCAGTACTTC | CSVLSSGRIEQYF
TRBJ2-7 | 13 | TRBV19 | few | - | TGTGCCAGTAGTTCATTCCTTTCCTACGAGCAGTACTTC | CASSSFLSYEQYF
TRBJ2-7 | 14 | TRBV5-8 | - | TRBD2 | TGTGCCAGCAGTAGGGAGCGGGAGCTCTACGAGCAGTACTTC | CASSRERELYEQYF
TRBJ2-7 | 13 | TRBV5-1 | - | - | TGCGCCAGCAGCTGGGACAAATCCTACGAGCAGTACTTC | CASSWDKSYEQYF
TRBJ2-2 | 14 | TRBV7-3 | - | - | TGTGCCAGCAGCTTAAAGATTGACACCGGGGAGCTGTTTTTT | CASSLKIDTGELFF
TRBJ2-2 | 15 | TRBV19 | medium-sized | - | TGTGCCAGTAGTATGCGGCAGATAAACACCGGGGAGCTGTTTTTT | CASSMRQINTGELFF
TRBJ2-7 | 15 | TRBV7-6 | - | - | TGTGCCAGCAGCTTTGCTTCTAGCGTGTTCATAGAGCAGTACTTC | CASSFASSVFIEQYF
TRBJ2-3 | 15 | TRBV15 | medium-sized | TRBD2 | TGTGCCACCAGCCCTCGACTAGCGGGAGGAGATACGCAGTATTTT | CATSPRLAGGDTQYF
TRBJ2-2 | 14 | TRBV6-6 | many | TRBD2 | TGTGCCAGCTCCCGGACTAGCGATGCCGGGGAGCTGTTTTTT | CASSRTSDAGELFF
TRBJ2-1 | 14 | TRBV10-3 | few | - | TGTGCCATTAGGGAGGGACACCTCTACAATGAGCAGTTCTTC | CAIREGHLYNEQFF
TRBJ2-7 | 14 | TRBV11-2 | few | TRBD1 | TGTGCCAGCAGCCCCCGGACAGGGAACTACGAGCAGTACTTC | CASSPRTGNYEQYF
TRBJ2-7 | 12 | TRBV7-2 | few | - | TGTGCCAGCAGCTTACGGGGACTCGAGCAGTACTTC | CASSLRGLEQYF
TRBJ2-1 | 14 | TRBV6-5 | - | TRBD1 | TGTGCCAGCCGACAGGGTAGGTCCTACAATGAGCAGTTCTTC | CASRQGRSYNEQFF
TRBJ2-1 | 15 | TRBV30 | medium-sized | - | TGTGCCTGGAGTGTTGGCGGAAGCTCCTACAATGAGCAGTTCTTC | CAWSVGGSSYNEQFF
TRBJ1-1 | 13 | TRBV20-1 | - | - | TGCAGTGCTGGAGTAGGGAATCGAGGGGAAGCTTTCTTT | CSAGVGNRGEAFF
TRBJ2-7 | 15 | TRBV20-1 | medium-sized | - | TGCAGTGCTGGTGGGTCCTCGGGGAGCCCCCCCGAGCAGTACTTC | CSAGGSSGSPPEQYF
TRBJ2-7 | 12 | TRBV12-3/TRBV12-4 | many | - | TGTGCCAGCAGTGTCCCCTCCTACGAGCAGTACTTC | CASSVPSYEQYF
TRBJ2-7 | 13 | TRBV3-1 | medium-sized | - | TGTGCCAGCAGCCACGGCCTCGACTACGAGCAGTACTTC | CASSHGLDYEQYF
TRBJ2-1 | 14 | TRBV9 | medium-sized | - | TGTGCCAGCAGCCCGAGCTACGGGGATGCTGAGCAGTTCTTC | CASSPSYGDAEQFF
TRBJ2-3 | 14 | TRBV20-1 | few | - | TGCAGTGCTTGGGGGGCAGGGTTGGCAGATACGCAGTATTTT | CSAWGAGLADTQYF
TRBJ2-7 | 13 | TRBV20-1 | medium-sized | TRBD2 | TGCAGTGCTGACGGCGGGGGATGGGACGAGCAGTACTTC | CSADGGGWDEQYF
TRBJ2-7 | 14 | TRBV20-1 | many | TRBD2 | TGCAGTGCTAGAACTAGCGGGAGGGCCTACGAGCAGTACTTC | CSARTSGRAYEQYF
TRBJ1-4 | 13 | TRBV5-8 | - | - | TGTGCCAGCAGCTTGGGCGGTAGAGAAAAACTGTTTTTT | CASSLGGREKLFF
TRBJ1-1 | 16 | TRBV3-1 | many | - | TGTGCCAGCAGCCAAGACCCCCCGGACAGCAGCACTGAAGCTTTCTTT | CASSQDPPDSSTEAFF
TRBJ2-5 | 14 | TRBV15 | medium-sized | - | TGTGCCACCAGCGGCCAGGGGGGAGAGGAGACCCAGTACTTC | CATSGQGGEETQYF
TRBJ1-3 | 18 | TRBV6-5 | medium-sized | - | TGTGCCAGCACCTCCTTGGGGGGGGTCACCCGCTCTGGAAACACCATATATTTT | CASTSLGGVTRSGNTIYF
TRBJ2-7 | 16 | TRBV20-1 | - | TRBD2 | TGCAGTGCTAGAGATCCTTTCCAGCGGGGGCTCTACGAGCAGTACTTC | CSARDPFQRGLYEQYF
TRBJ2-5 | 16 | TRBV20-1 | - | TRBD1 | TGCAGTGCTAGAGACCGACAGGGGTTCGTGAGGGAGACCCAGTACTTC | CSARDRQGFVRETQYF
TRBJ2-3 | 11 | TRBV20-1 | few | - | TGCAGTGCTGCAGGAACAGATACGCAGTATTTT | CSAAGTDTQYF
TRBJ1-3 | 17 | TRBV11-2 | medium-sized | - | TGTGCCAGCAGCAGGAACGTTCCGGGGGGCTCTGGAAACACCATATATTTT | CASSRNVPGGSGNTIYF
TRBJ2-7 | 15 | TRBV23-1 | - | TRBD2 | TGCGCCAGCAGGACTAGCGGGAGTGCGTCCTACGAGCAGTACTTC | CASRTSGSASYEQYF